This T cell receptor beta chain was profiled in a study of T-cell reconstitution after alpha-beta-depleted transplantation in children. This clonotype was seen ten or more times. The TCRbeta library was prepared with unique molecular identifiers. TCRdb re-called the PCR reads with MiXCR, one entry per CDR3 protein. Here the sample spans roughly 590,000 distinct CDR3 sequences, 16% being singletons. The V end was cut by 0 bases, the J end by 5 bases, with 7 bases between. Germline V gives CDR1 SQVTM, CDR2 ANQGSEA. The CDR3 is 12 amino acids. This clonotype originated in a human donor who donated a stem cell graft to a child with acute myeloid leukemia. The V call is TRBV29-1, the J call TRBJ1-2; TRBD1 might be the D (6 bases). This specimen was PBMCs from the stem cell graft donor, taken from the stem cell graft. This CDR3 reads CSVEDQGYGYTF. CDR3 DNA sequence: TGCAGCGTTGAAGATCAGGGGTATGGCTACACCTTC. Complete variable domain (other parts from reference TRBV29-1 and TRBJ1-2): SAVISQKPSRDICQRGTSLTIQCQVDSQVTMMFWYRQQPGQSLTLIATANQGSEATYESGFVIDKFPISRPNLTFSTLTVSNMSPEDSSIYLCSVEDQGYGYTFGSGTRLTVV.